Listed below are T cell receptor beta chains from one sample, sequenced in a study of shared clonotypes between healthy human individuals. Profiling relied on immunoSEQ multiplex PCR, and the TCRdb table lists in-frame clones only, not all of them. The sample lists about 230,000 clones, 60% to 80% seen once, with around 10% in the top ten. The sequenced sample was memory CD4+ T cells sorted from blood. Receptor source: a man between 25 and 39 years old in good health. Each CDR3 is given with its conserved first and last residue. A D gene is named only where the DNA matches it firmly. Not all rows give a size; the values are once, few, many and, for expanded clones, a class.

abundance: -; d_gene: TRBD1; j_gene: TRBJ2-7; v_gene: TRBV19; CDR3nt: TGTGCCAGTAAGTCCCACGGGACAGGGGCCTACGAGCAGTACTTC; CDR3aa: CASKSHGTGAYEQYF
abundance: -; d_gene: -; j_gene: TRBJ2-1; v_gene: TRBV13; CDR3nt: TGTGCCAGCAGCTTAGGCGGGAGTCCCTACAATGAGCAGTTCTTC; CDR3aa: CASSLGGSPYNEQFF
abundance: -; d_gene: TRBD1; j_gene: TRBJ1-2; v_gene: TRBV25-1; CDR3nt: TGTGCCAGCAGTGAATGGGGGACAGCTAACTATGGCTACACCTTC; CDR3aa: CASSEWGTANYGYTF
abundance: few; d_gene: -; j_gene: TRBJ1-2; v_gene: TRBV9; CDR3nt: TGTGCCAGCAGCGTAGCTGGGGGCGGCTACACCTTC; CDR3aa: CASSVAGGGYTF
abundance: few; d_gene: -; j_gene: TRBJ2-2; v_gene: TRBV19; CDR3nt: TGTGCCAGTATTTTCTTCGGGGGTGGAGCCGGGGAGCTGTTTTTT; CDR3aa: CASIFFGGGAGELFF
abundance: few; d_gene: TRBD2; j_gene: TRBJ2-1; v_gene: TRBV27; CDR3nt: TGTGCCAGCAGTGTCGGACTAGCGGGAGGACGGTTCTTC; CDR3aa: CASSVGLAGGRFF
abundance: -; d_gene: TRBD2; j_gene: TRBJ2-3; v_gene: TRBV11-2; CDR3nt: TGTGCCAGCAGCTTTTCCAGCGGGGCCCAGGATGAGTATTTT; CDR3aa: CASSFSSGAQDEYF
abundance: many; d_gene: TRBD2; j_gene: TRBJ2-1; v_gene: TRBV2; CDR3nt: TGTGCCAGCAGCGGGACTAGCGGGAGGGGCCTGTTCTTC; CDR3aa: CASSGTSGRGLFF
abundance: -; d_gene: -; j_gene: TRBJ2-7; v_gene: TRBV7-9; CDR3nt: TGTGCCAGCAGCTCTCCACGATTGCAGGGAGCCTACGAGCAGTACTTC; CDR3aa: CASSSPRLQGAYEQYF
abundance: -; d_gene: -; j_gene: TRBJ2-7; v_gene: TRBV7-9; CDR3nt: TGTGCCAGCAGATTAGGGACGGATAGCTCCTACGAGCAGTACTTC; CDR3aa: CASRLGTDSSYEQYF
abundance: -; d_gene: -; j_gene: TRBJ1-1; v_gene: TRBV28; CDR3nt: TGTGCCAGCAGGAGGCAGCCGGGCTCGACTGAAGCTTTCTTT; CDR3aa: CASRRQPGSTEAFF
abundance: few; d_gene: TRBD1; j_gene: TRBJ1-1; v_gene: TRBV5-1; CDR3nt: TGCGCCAGCAGCAAAGGGGGCCATGAAGCTTTCTTT; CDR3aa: CASSKGGHEAFF
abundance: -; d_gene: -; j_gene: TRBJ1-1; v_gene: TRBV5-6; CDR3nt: TGTGCCAGCAGCTTGTTGGGGTCCGACACTGAAGCTTTCTTT; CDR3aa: CASSLLGSDTEAFF
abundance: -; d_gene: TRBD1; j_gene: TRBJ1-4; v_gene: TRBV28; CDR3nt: TGTGCCAGTGTCAGGGGGTTGGGAAGTGAAAAACTGTTTTTT; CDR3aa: CASVRGLGSEKLFF
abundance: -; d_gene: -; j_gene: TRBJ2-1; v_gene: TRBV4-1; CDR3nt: TGCGCCAGCAGCCGCCGACTAGGTACCGGAGACAATGAGCAGTTCTTC; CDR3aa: CASSRRLGTGDNEQFF
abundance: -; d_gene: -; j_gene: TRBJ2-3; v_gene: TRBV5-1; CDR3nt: TGCGCCAGCAGCCTCTCGGGCAGGAGCACAGATACGCAGTATTTT; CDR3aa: CASSLSGRSTDTQYF
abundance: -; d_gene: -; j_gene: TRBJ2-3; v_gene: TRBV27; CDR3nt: TGTGCCAGCAGTTTAGGGATTGGAACAGATACGCAGTATTTT; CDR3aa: CASSLGIGTDTQYF
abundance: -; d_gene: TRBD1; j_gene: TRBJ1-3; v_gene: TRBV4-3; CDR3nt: TGCGCCAGCAGCCAATCAGGGGGCTTTGGAAACACCATATATTTT; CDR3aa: CASSQSGGFGNTIYF
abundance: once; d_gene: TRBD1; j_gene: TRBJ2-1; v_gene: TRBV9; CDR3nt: TGTGCCAGCAGCGTAACAGGGGGCGGGAAATCGCACAATGAGCAGTTCTTC; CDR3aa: CASSVTGGGKSHNEQFF
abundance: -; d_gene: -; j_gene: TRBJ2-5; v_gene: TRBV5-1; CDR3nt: TGCGCCAGCAGCTTGGCGGTGCAAGAGACCCAGTACTTC; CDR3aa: CASSLAVQETQYF
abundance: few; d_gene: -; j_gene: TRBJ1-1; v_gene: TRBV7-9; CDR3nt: TGTGCCAGCAGCTTAGCGTCTACAGACTTTGAAGCTTTCTTT; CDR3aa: CASSLASTDFEAFF
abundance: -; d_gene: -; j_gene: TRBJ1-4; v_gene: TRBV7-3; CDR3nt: TGTGCCAGCAGCTTCCTAACAGGGGAAAAACTGTTTTTT; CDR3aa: CASSFLTGEKLFF
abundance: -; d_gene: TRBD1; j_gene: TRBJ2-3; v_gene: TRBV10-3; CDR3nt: TGTGCCACCCAGGACAGGGGGCAAACAGATACGCAGTATTTT; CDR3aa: CATQDRGQTDTQYF
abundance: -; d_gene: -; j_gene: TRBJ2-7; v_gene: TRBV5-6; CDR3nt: TGTGCCAGCAGAGTGACATATAGCTCCTACGAGCAGTACTTC; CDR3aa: CASRVTYSSYEQYF
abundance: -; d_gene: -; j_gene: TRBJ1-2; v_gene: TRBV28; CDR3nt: TGTGCGTCGGGACATAGCTATGGCTACACCTTC; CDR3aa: CASGHSYGYTF
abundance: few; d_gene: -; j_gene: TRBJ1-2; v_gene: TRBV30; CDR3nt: TGTGCCTGGACCGTCACCACCTCCGGCTACACCTTC; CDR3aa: CAWTVTTSGYTF
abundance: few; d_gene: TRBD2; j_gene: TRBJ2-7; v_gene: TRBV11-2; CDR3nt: TGTGCCAGCAGCTTCGGGACTAGCGGGAGTCTATTGCCGTACTTC; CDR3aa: CASSFGTSGSLLPYF
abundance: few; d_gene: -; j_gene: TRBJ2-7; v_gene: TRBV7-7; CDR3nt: TGTGCCAGCAGCTTAGCTCTCCGGGACGAGCAGTACTTC; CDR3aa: CASSLALRDEQYF
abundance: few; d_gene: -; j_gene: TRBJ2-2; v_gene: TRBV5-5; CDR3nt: TGTGCCAGCAGCTCCGCTTCGACAGGATGGGGTACCGGGGAGCTGTTTTTT; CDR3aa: CASSSASTGWGTGELFF
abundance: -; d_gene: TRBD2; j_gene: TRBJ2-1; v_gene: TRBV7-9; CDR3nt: TGTGCCAGCAGCTTATCCCTAGCGGGAGCTCACAATGAGCAGTTCTTC; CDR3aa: CASSLSLAGAHNEQFF
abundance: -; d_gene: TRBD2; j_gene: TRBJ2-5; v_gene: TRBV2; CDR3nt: TGTGCCAGCAGTGGGGGGGGACTAGCGGTGGGAGAGACCCAGTACTTC; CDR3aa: CASSGGGLAVGETQYF
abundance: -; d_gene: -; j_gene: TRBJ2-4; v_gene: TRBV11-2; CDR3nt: TGTGCCAGCAGCTTATCATCCAGGGTACTAGCCAAAAACATTCAGTACTTC; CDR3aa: CASSLSSRVLAKNIQYF
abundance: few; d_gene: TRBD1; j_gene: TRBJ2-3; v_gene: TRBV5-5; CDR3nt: TGTGCCAGCAGCTTGCTTAGACAGGGGGCAGGAGATACGCAGTATTTT; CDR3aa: CASSLLRQGAGDTQYF
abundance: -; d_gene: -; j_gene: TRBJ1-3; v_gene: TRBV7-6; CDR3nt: TGTGCCAGCAGCTTAGATTTAGCAAACATTATGAACACCATATATTTT; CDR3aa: CASSLDLANIMNTIYF
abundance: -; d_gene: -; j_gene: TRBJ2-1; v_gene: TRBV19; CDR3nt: TGTGCCAGTAGTCCACAAGCAAGGAGGAACTACAATGAGCAGTTCTTC; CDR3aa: CASSPQARRNYNEQFF
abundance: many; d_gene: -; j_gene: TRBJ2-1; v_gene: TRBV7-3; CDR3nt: TGTGCCAGCAGCTCTAGGTCTTCAAGCTCCTACAATGAGCAGTTCTTC; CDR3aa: CASSSRSSSSYNEQFF
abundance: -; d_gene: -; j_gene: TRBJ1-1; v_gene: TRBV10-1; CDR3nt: TGCGCCAGCAGTGATTCGACAGTGAACACTGAAGCTTTCTTT; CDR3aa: CASSDSTVNTEAFF
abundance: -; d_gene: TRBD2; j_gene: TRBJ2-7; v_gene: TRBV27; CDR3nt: TGTGCCAGCAGTATTCTAGCGGGAGTTAACGAGCAGTACTTC; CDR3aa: CASSILAGVNEQYF
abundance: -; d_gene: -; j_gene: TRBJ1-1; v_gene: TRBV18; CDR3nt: TGTGCCAGCTCACCATCCAGGGTTGACGGTGGCACTGAAGCTTTCTTT; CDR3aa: CASSPSRVDGGTEAFF
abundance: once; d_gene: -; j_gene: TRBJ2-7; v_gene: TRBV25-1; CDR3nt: TGTGCCAGCAGTGAATCAGGGGGGCTTGCCTACGAGCAGTACTTC; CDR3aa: CASSESGGLAYEQYF
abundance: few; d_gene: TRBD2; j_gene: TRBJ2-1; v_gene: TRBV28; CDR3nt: TGTGCCAGCAGACGTATCAACATAGCGGGAGGGATGAACAATGAGCAGTTCTTC; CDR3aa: CASRRINIAGGMNNEQFF
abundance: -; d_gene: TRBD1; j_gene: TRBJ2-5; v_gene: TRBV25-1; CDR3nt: TGTGCCAGCAGTGAGACAGGGGGCAAGGAAGAGACCCAGTACTTC; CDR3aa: CASSETGGKEETQYF
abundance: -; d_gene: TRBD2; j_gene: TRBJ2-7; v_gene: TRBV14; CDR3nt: TGTGCCAGCAGCTTCGGCGGGAGCTCCTACGAGCAGTACTTC; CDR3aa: CASSFGGSSYEQYF
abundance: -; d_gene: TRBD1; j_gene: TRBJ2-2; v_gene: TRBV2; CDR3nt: TGTGCCAGCAATTTACAGGGGGCGAGGAACACCGGGGAGCTGTTTTTT; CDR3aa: CASNLQGARNTGELFF
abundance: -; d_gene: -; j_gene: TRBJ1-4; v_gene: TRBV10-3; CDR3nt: TGTGCCATCAGTGGGGGGACAAAGGGTGAAAAACTGTTTTTT; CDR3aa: CAISGGTKGEKLFF
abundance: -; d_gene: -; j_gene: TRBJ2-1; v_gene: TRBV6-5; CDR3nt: TGTGCCAGCACCTTCCGGGGGGCCGATTTCAATGAGCAGTTCTTC; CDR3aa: CASTFRGADFNEQFF
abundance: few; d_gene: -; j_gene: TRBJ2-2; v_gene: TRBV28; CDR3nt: TGTGCCAGCAGTGTGACTCACGCCGGGACCGGGGAGCTGTTTTTT; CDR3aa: CASSVTHAGTGELFF
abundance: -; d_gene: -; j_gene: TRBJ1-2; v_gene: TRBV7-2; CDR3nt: TGTGCCAGCAGCTTCGGGACGGGAGATGGCTACACCTTC; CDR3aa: CASSFGTGDGYTF
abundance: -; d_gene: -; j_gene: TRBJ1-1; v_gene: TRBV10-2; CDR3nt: TGCGCCAGCAGTGGGACCCAAGGGAACACTGAAGCTTTCTTT; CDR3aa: CASSGTQGNTEAFF
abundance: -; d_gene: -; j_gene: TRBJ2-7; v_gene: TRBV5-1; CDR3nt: TGCGCCAGCAGCTTATCCGCGAGCCTTGACTACGAGCAGTACTTC; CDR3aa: CASSLSASLDYEQYF
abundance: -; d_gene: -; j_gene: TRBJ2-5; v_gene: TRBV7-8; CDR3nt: TGTGCCAGCAGCTTAGTGGCTACCCGACAAGGGGAGACCCAGTACTTC; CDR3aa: CASSLVATRQGETQYF
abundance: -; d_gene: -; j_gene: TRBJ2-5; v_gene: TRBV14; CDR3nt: TGTGCCAGCAGCCAAGATCGCGGGTCCGAGACCCAGTACTTC; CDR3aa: CASSQDRGSETQYF
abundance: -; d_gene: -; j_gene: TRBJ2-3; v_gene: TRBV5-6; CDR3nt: TGTGCCAGCAGCTTGTTTCGGAGGACAGATACGCAGTATTTT; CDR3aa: CASSLFRRTDTQYF
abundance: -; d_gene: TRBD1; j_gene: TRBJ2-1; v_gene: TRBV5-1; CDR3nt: TGCGCCAGCAGCTTGGAATCCCAGGGGGCCTACAATGAGCAGTTCTTC; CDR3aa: CASSLESQGAYNEQFF
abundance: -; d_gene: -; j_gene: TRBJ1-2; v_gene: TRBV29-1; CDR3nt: TGCAGCGTCCGGACCGAACCCCCTCACTATGGCTACACCTTC; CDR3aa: CSVRTEPPHYGYTF
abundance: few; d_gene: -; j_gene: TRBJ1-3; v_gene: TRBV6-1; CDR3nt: TGTGCCAGCAGTGAAGTCGCCGGAAACACCATATATTTT; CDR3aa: CASSEVAGNTIYF